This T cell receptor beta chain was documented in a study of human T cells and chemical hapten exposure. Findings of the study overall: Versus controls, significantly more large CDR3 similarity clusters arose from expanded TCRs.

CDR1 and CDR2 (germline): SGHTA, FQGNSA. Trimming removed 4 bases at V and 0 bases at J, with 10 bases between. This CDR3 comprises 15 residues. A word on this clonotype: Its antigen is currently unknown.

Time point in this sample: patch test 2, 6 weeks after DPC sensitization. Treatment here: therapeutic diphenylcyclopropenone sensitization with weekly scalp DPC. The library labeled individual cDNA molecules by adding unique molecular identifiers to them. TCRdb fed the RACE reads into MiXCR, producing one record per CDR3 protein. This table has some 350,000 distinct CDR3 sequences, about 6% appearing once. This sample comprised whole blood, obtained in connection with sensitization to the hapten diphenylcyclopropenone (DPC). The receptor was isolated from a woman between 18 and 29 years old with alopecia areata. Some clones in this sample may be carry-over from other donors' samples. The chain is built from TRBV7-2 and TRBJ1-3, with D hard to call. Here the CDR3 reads CASSSDPNSGNTIYF. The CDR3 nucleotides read TGTGCCAGCAGCTCAGATCCTAACTCTGGAAACACCATATATTTT.